Included here is one TCR beta chain sequence, with context. The record originates from a study of shared T cell receptors in the human thymus. The repertoire was sequenced with immunoSEQ multiplex PCR; TCRdb's copy has only in-frame clones and lacks some. Of some 640,000 clones in the sample, about 87% were seen once. V gave up 3 bases and J gave up 5 bases; unmatched junction bases: 11. Germline CDR1 and CDR2: MDHEN and SYDVKM. The length of the CDR3 is 18 residues. This sample also appeared in a second study, on human thymus T cells. That study adds: The study used thymus tissue resected during corrective heart surgery. Thymic repertoires overlap heavily among unrelated individuals, related research has reported.

The sequence was collected from a boy younger than two with a congenital heart defect. The sample taken for sequencing was thymocytes. This chain connects TRBV28 to TRBJ2-3; TRBD2 matches at 13 bases. Written as DNA, the CDR3 is TGTGCCAGCAGTTTGTACCCGACTAGCGGGAGGCTAATAGATACGCAGTATTTT. It translates to CASSLYPTSGRLIDTQYF.